Listed here is a single T cell receptor (beta chain). Its antigen is unknown. Per-base quality was not reported, and no clone a single base away is much larger than it. The data originate from a study of technical replicates of blood from a handful of donors (dated by TCRdb to between 2016 and 2019). The germline V gene supplies CDR1 SGHVS and CDR2 FQNEAQ. V is cut by 8 bases and J by 0 bases, and the space between the germline ends is 12 bases. The CDR3 starts with the cysteine, ends with the phenylalanine, and has 14 residues. Only the CDR3 DNA is retained, 42 bases long and in frame from the first base. Libraries came from the immunoSEQ multiplex PCR assay. The source is immuneACCESS, and TCRdb retained only in-frame sequences with V and J called. Part of the clones is not carried over; for the studies checked, unresolved V genes explain less than half of this, and the remainder is unexplained. This sample comprises roughly 8,000 clones, 85% to 90% of them detected only once. 9% to 13% of the sample belongs to the ten largest clones.

The TCR sequence derives from a human donor in good health. The rearrangement combines TRBV7-8 with TRBJ2-3, and TRBD2 may be the D gene, going by 6 matching bases. Material: PBMCs. The bases are TGTGCCAGCGTAGGCGGGATTAGCACAGATACGCAGTATTTT. Translation gives CASVGGISTDTQYF.